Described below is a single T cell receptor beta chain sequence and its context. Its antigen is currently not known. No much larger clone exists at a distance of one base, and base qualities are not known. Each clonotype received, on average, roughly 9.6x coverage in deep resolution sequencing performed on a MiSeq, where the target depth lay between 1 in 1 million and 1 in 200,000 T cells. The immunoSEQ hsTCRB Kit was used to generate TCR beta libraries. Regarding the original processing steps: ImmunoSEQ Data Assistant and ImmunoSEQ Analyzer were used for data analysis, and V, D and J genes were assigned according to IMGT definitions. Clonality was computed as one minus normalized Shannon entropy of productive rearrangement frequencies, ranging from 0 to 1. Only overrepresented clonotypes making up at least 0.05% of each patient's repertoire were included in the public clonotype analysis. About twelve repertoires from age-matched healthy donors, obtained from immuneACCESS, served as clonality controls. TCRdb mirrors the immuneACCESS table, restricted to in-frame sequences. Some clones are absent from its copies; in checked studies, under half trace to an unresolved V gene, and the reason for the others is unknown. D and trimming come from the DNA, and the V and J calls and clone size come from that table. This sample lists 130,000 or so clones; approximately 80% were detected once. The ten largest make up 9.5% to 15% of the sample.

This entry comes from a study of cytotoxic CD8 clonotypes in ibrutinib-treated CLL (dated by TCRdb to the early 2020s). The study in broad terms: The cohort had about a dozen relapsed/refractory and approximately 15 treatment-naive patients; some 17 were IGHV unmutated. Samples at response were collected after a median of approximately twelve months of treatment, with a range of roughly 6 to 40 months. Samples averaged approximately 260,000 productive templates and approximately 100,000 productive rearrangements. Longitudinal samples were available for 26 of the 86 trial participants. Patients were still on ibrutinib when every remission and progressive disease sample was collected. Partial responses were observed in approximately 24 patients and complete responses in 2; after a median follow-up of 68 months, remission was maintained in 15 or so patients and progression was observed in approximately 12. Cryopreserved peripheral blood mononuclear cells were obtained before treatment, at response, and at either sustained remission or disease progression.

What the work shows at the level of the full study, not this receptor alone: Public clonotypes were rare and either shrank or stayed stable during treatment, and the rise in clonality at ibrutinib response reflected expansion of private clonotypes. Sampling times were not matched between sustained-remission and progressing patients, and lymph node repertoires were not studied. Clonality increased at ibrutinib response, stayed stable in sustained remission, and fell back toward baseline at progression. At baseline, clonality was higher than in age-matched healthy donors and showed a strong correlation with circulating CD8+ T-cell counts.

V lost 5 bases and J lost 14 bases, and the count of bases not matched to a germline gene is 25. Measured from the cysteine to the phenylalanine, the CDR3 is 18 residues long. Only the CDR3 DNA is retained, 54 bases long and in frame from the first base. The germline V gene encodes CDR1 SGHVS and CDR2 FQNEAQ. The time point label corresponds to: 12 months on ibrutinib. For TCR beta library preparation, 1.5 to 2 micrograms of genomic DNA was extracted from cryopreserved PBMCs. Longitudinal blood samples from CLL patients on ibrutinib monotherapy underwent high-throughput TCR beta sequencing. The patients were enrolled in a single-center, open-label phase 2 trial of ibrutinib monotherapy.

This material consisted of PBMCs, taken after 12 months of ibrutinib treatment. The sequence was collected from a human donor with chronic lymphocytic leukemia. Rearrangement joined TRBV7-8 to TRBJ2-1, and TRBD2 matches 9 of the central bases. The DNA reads TGTGCCAGCAGCACCATACCGATGACGCGTCTAGCGGGAATTTGGGAGTTCTTC. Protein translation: CASSTIPMTRLAGIWEFF.